This T cell receptor (beta chain) was recorded in a study of cytomegalovirus exposure and HLA in healthy donors. Findings and caveats of the study: In a later analysis, TCR beta V- and J-gene trimming showed a link to a missense DCLRE1C variant.

The CDR3 consists of 15 residues. Per the germline V gene, CDR1 is SGHTA and CDR2 is FQGTGA. The V gene lost 5 bases and the J gene lost 0 bases, with 13 bases spanning the gap. Primers included in the PCR were 60 Vbeta and 13 Jbeta primers. Data came from immunoSEQ multiplex PCR; TCRdb stores just in-frame clones and leaves some out. The top ten clones hold 3.9% of a sample with around 100,000 clones, around three fifths of them seen once. This clone occurred a few times. Its specificity is not known. Sequenced material: PBMCs. The gene calls are TRBV7-3 and TRBJ1-2, with D perhaps matching TRBD1 (5 bases). The sequence came from a man between 25 and 39 years old in good health and CMV-seronegative. The DNA for the CDR3 is TGTGCCAGCAGCCCATTCAGGGAACCTAACTATGGCTACACCTTC. Translated: CASSPFREPNYGYTF. The whole variable domain, remainder taken from reference TRBV7-3 and TRBJ1-2, is GAGVSQTPSNKVTEKGKYVELRCDPISGHTALYWYRQSLGQGPEFLIYFQGTGAADDSGLPNDRFFAVRPEGSVSTLKIQRTERGDSAVYLCASSPFREPNYGYTFGSGTRLTVV.